The rows below give T cell receptor beta chains drawn from one sample of a study of shared T cell receptors in the human thymus. The table came from immunoSEQ multiplex PCR; TCRdb's copy has only in-frame clones and leaves some out. The sample yields 450,000 to 650,000 clones, approximately 80% seen once. These same data were also listed under a study on human thymus T cells.

Source material: thymocytes. The receptors shown here come from a boy younger than two with a congenital heart defect. Each CDR3 is given with its conserved first and last residue. Fields, in order: D gene, J gene, V gene, clone size, CDR3 length, CDR3 protein, CDR3 DNA. D genes are given only for firm matches. Some rows have no size entry. The others give once, few or many, or a class for an expanded clone.

d_gene: TRBD1; j_gene: TRBJ2-2; v_gene: TRBV2; abundance: NA; len: 15; CDR3aa: CASSVRGRGTGELFF; CDR3nt: TGTGCCAGCAGTGTAAGGGGGCGTGGCACCGGGGAGCTGTTTTTT
d_gene: NA; j_gene: TRBJ2-1; v_gene: TRBV7-6; abundance: NA; len: 12; CDR3aa: CAIGSWGNEQFF; CDR3nt: TGTGCCATTGGGAGCTGGGGCAATGAGCAGTTCTTC
d_gene: NA; j_gene: TRBJ2-7; v_gene: TRBV7-9; abundance: few; len: 16; CDR3aa: CASSCPSWEPPYEQYF; CDR3nt: TGTGCCAGCAGCTGCCCCAGCTGGGAGCCGCCCTACGAGCAGTACTTC
d_gene: NA; j_gene: TRBJ2-1; v_gene: TRBV6-4; abundance: NA; len: 18; CDR3aa: CASSDFYVAGIGGDEQFF; CDR3nt: TGTGCCAGCAGTGACTTTTATGTTGCGGGAATAGGCGGGGATGAGCAGTTCTTC
d_gene: TRBD2; j_gene: TRBJ2-7; v_gene: TRBV28; abundance: NA; len: 15; CDR3aa: CASSLSRDYPYEQYF; CDR3nt: TGTGCCAGCAGTTTATCGAGGGACTACCCCTACGAGCAGTACTTC
d_gene: TRBD1; j_gene: TRBJ2-5; v_gene: TRBV28; abundance: once; len: 17; CDR3aa: CASSLEGTGTSFETQYF; CDR3nt: TGTGCCAGCAGTTTGGAAGGGACAGGGACGAGTTTTGAGACCCAGTACTTC
d_gene: TRBD2; j_gene: TRBJ2-7; v_gene: TRBV19; abundance: NA; len: 18; CDR3aa: CASSIVHPPGLDPYEQYF; CDR3nt: TGTGCCAGTAGTATAGTCCACCCCCCGGGACTAGACCCCTACGAGCAGTACTTC
d_gene: TRBD2; j_gene: TRBJ2-2; v_gene: TRBV4-3; abundance: NA; len: 15; CDR3aa: CASSQEREGTGELFF; CDR3nt: TGCGCCAGCAGCCAAGAGCGGGAGGGCACCGGGGAGCTGTTTTTT
d_gene: NA; j_gene: TRBJ2-7; v_gene: TRBV5-1; abundance: NA; len: 13; CDR3aa: CASRPPRAIEQYF; CDR3nt: TGCGCCAGCCGCCCTCCGAGGGCAATCGAGCAGTACTTC
d_gene: TRBD1; j_gene: TRBJ1-1; v_gene: TRBV7-6; abundance: NA; len: 18; CDR3aa: CASSLAQGARLTDTEAFF; CDR3nt: TGTGCCAGCAGCTTAGCTCAGGGGGCCCGTTTGACGGACACTGAAGCTTTCTTT
d_gene: TRBD1; j_gene: TRBJ1-5; v_gene: TRBV7-8; abundance: NA; len: 17; CDR3aa: CASSLGTGIHSNQPQHF; CDR3nt: TGTGCCAGCAGCTTAGGGACAGGGATTCATAGCAATCAGCCCCAGCATTTT
d_gene: TRBD2; j_gene: TRBJ2-3; v_gene: TRBV6-4; abundance: NA; len: 13; CDR3aa: CATKRDGTDTQYF; CDR3nt: TGTGCCACCAAGCGGGATGGCACAGATACGCAGTATTTT
d_gene: TRBD2; j_gene: TRBJ2-1; v_gene: TRBV6-5; abundance: NA; len: 16; CDR3aa: CASSYYSGASYNEQFF; CDR3nt: TGTGCCAGCAGTTACTACAGCGGGGCATCCTACAATGAGCAGTTCTTC
d_gene: TRBD2; j_gene: TRBJ2-1; v_gene: TRBV6-5; abundance: NA; len: 15; CDR3aa: CASRAGLAPLNEQFF; CDR3nt: TGTGCCAGCAGGGCGGGACTAGCGCCTCTCAATGAGCAGTTCTTC
d_gene: NA; j_gene: TRBJ1-3; v_gene: TRBV7-9; abundance: NA; len: 16; CDR3aa: CASSSSGRGSGNTIYF; CDR3nt: TGTGCCAGCAGCTCGTCCGGACGGGGCTCTGGAAACACCATATATTTT
d_gene: NA; j_gene: TRBJ1-1; v_gene: TRBV18; abundance: NA; len: 14; CDR3aa: CASSPPARGTEAFF; CDR3nt: TGTGCCAGCTCACCACCGGCGCGAGGCACTGAAGCTTTCTTT
d_gene: NA; j_gene: TRBJ2-5; v_gene: TRBV15; abundance: NA; len: 18; CDR3aa: CATSRHQGTPHRQETQYF; CDR3nt: TGTGCCACCAGCAGACATCAGGGGACCCCCCACCGGCAAGAGACCCAGTACTTC
d_gene: NA; j_gene: TRBJ1-2; v_gene: TRBV2; abundance: NA; len: 15; CDR3aa: CASSGSRSRLYGYTF; CDR3nt: TGTGCCAGCAGTGGTAGTCGAAGTCGCCTCTATGGCTACACCTTC
d_gene: NA; j_gene: TRBJ2-7; v_gene: TRBV6-6; abundance: NA; len: 15; CDR3aa: CASSYSSQMPYEQYF; CDR3nt: TGTGCCAGCAGTTATAGCAGCCAGATGCCCTACGAGCAGTACTTC
d_gene: TRBD1; j_gene: TRBJ2-6; v_gene: TRBV28; abundance: NA; len: 18; CDR3aa: CASTLRGTGGLGANVLTF; CDR3nt: TGTGCCAGCACCCTCCGGGGGACAGGGGGCCTTGGGGCCAACGTCCTGACTTTC
d_gene: TRBD2; j_gene: TRBJ2-1; v_gene: TRBV4-3; abundance: NA; len: 18; CDR3aa: CASSQDKLAESSYNEQFF; CDR3nt: TGCGCCAGCAGCCAAGATAAACTAGCGGAGAGCTCCTACAATGAGCAGTTCTTC
d_gene: TRBD1; j_gene: TRBJ1-2; v_gene: TRBV7-9; abundance: NA; len: 16; CDR3aa: CASSLNLGTVNYGYTF; CDR3nt: TGTGCCAGCAGCTTAAACTTGGGGACAGTTAACTATGGCTACACCTTC
d_gene: NA; j_gene: TRBJ2-7; v_gene: TRBV5-8; abundance: NA; len: 12; CDR3aa: CASSLHGSEQYF; CDR3nt: TGTGCCAGCAGCTTGCACGGGAGCGAGCAGTACTTC
d_gene: TRBD2; j_gene: TRBJ2-3; v_gene: TRBV5-4; abundance: NA; len: 17; CDR3aa: CASSWDPSGSSSDTQYF; CDR3nt: TGTGCCAGCAGCTGGGACCCTAGCGGGAGTTCTTCAGATACGCAGTATTTT
d_gene: TRBD2; j_gene: TRBJ2-2; v_gene: TRBV7-6; abundance: once; len: 16; CDR3aa: CASSLGGTTHTGELFF; CDR3nt: TGTGCCAGCAGCTTAGGGGGGACTACTCACACCGGGGAGCTGTTTTTT
d_gene: TRBD2; j_gene: TRBJ2-1; v_gene: TRBV19; abundance: NA; len: 17; CDR3aa: CASSVRTSGSSYNEQFF; CDR3nt: TGTGCCAGTAGTGTACGGACTAGCGGGAGCTCCTACAATGAGCAGTTCTTC
d_gene: TRBD1; j_gene: TRBJ1-2; v_gene: TRBV5-5; abundance: NA; len: 20; CDR3aa: CASSVLIPPRDRALNYGYTF; CDR3nt: TGTGCCAGCAGCGTACTTATTCCACCCCGGGACAGGGCTCTTAACTATGGCTACACCTTC
d_gene: NA; j_gene: TRBJ2-7; v_gene: TRBV7-9; abundance: NA; len: 19; CDR3aa: CARGDYRTGCRRGPYEQYF; CDR3nt: TGTGCCAGAGGAGACTATCGGACAGGTTGCAGGCGGGGTCCCTACGAGCAGTACTTC
d_gene: TRBD1; j_gene: TRBJ2-7; v_gene: TRBV2; abundance: few; len: 14; CDR3aa: CASSSPPQGNEQYF; CDR3nt: TGTGCCAGCAGTTCACCCCCACAGGGGAACGAGCAGTACTTC
d_gene: NA; j_gene: TRBJ2-5; v_gene: TRBV6-5; abundance: NA; len: 15; CDR3aa: CASSSYGGRGETQYF; CDR3nt: TGTGCCAGCAGTTCGTACGGGGGGCGAGGGGAGACCCAGTACTTC
d_gene: TRBD2; j_gene: TRBJ2-2; v_gene: TRBV7-8; abundance: NA; len: 21; CDR3aa: CASSFTYSGTSGESNTGELFF; CDR3nt: TGTGCCAGCAGCTTCACGTATTCCGGGACTAGCGGGGAGTCGAACACCGGGGAGCTGTTTTTT
d_gene: NA; j_gene: TRBJ2-3; v_gene: TRBV15; abundance: once; len: 17; CDR3aa: CATSSAKWASSTDTQYF; CDR3nt: TGTGCCACCAGCAGCGCAAAGTGGGCGTCTAGCACAGATACGCAGTATTTT
d_gene: NA; j_gene: TRBJ2-3; v_gene: TRBV7-2; abundance: few; len: 12; CDR3aa: CASSPGEGTQYF; CDR3nt: TGTGCCAGCAGCCCGGGGGAAGGTACGCAGTATTTT
d_gene: NA; j_gene: TRBJ2-1; v_gene: TRBV28; abundance: few; len: 13; CDR3aa: CASRLLAGDEQFF; CDR3nt: TGTGCCAGCAGGTTACTAGCCGGGGATGAGCAGTTCTTC
d_gene: NA; j_gene: TRBJ1-2; v_gene: TRBV14; abundance: once; len: 13; CDR3aa: CASSPERVYGYTF; CDR3nt: TGTGCCAGCAGCCCCGAGAGAGTTTATGGCTACACCTTC
d_gene: TRBD1; j_gene: TRBJ2-1; v_gene: TRBV9; abundance: NA; len: 14; CDR3aa: CASSVGDSVHEQFF; CDR3nt: TGTGCCAGCAGCGTAGGGGACAGTGTGCATGAGCAGTTCTTC
d_gene: TRBD1; j_gene: TRBJ1-2; v_gene: TRBV5-6; abundance: NA; len: 17; CDR3aa: CAGSSADRGPNAYGYTF; CDR3nt: TGTGCCGGCAGCTCGGCCGACAGGGGACCTAACGCCTATGGCTACACCTTC
d_gene: NA; j_gene: TRBJ2-7; v_gene: TRBV11-3; abundance: NA; len: 10; CDR3aa: CASSFDEQYF; CDR3nt: TGTGCCAGCAGCTTCGACGAGCAGTACTTC
d_gene: TRBD2; j_gene: TRBJ2-7; v_gene: TRBV13; abundance: NA; len: 19; CDR3aa: CASSLGSSGSGSRPYEQYF; CDR3nt: TGTGCCAGCAGCTTAGGATCTTCGGGTAGCGGGAGCCGACCCTACGAGCAGTACTTC
d_gene: NA; j_gene: TRBJ2-1; v_gene: TRBV4-1; abundance: NA; len: 19; CDR3aa: CASSQGSGGYLSSYNEQFF; CDR3nt: TGCGCCAGCAGCCAAGGGTCCGGGGGTTACCTTAGCTCCTACAATGAGCAGTTCTTC
d_gene: NA; j_gene: TRBJ1-3; v_gene: TRBV7-6; abundance: NA; len: 15; CDR3aa: CASSLVGAHGNTIYF; CDR3nt: TGTGCCAGCAGCTTAGTGGGGGCGCATGGAAACACCATATATTTT
d_gene: NA; j_gene: TRBJ2-1; v_gene: TRBV25-1; abundance: NA; len: 13; CDR3aa: CASSEIRQGGQFF; CDR3nt: TGTGCCAGCAGTGAAATTCGGCAGGGAGGGCAGTTCTTC
d_gene: TRBD1; j_gene: TRBJ1-2; v_gene: TRBV6-5; abundance: NA; len: 14; CDR3aa: CASTWDRDNYGYTF; CDR3nt: TGTGCCAGCACCTGGGACAGGGATAACTATGGCTACACCTTC
d_gene: TRBD2; j_gene: TRBJ2-7; v_gene: TRBV5-5; abundance: NA; len: 14; CDR3aa: CASSLLPGGYEQYF; CDR3nt: TGTGCCAGCAGCTTGCTTCCGGGAGGGTACGAGCAGTACTTC
d_gene: TRBD1; j_gene: TRBJ2-7; v_gene: TRBV7-2; abundance: few; len: 15; CDR3aa: CASSAPGQGVYEQYF; CDR3nt: TGTGCCAGCAGCGCCCCGGGACAGGGTGTATACGAGCAGTACTTC
d_gene: TRBD2; j_gene: TRBJ2-2; v_gene: TRBV4-3; abundance: NA; len: 17; CDR3aa: CASSQGHSGRVPGELFF; CDR3nt: TGCGCCAGCAGCCAAGGACATAGCGGGAGGGTCCCCGGGGAGCTGTTTTTT
d_gene: NA; j_gene: TRBJ1-5; v_gene: TRBV4-1; abundance: NA; len: 15; CDR3aa: CASSQGTGGYQPQHF; CDR3nt: TGCGCCAGCAGCCAAGGGACGGGGGGCTATCAGCCCCAGCATTTT
d_gene: NA; j_gene: TRBJ1-4; v_gene: TRBV29-1; abundance: NA; len: 13; CDR3aa: CSVESGGNEKLFF; CDR3nt: TGCAGCGTTGAGTCTGGAGGGAACGAAAAACTGTTTTTT
d_gene: TRBD2; j_gene: TRBJ2-5; v_gene: TRBV28; abundance: NA; len: 15; CDR3aa: CASSGRETRGETQYF; CDR3nt: TGTGCCAGCAGTGGGAGGGAAACCAGAGGGGAGACCCAGTACTTC
d_gene: NA; j_gene: TRBJ1-5; v_gene: TRBV25-1; abundance: NA; len: 13; CDR3aa: CASSEDSHQPQHF; CDR3nt: TGTGCCAGCAGTGAAGACTCCCATCAGCCCCAGCATTTT
d_gene: TRBD1; j_gene: TRBJ1-2; v_gene: TRBV2; abundance: NA; len: 14; CDR3aa: CASSERQGDYGYTF; CDR3nt: TGTGCCAGCAGTGAAAGACAGGGGGACTATGGCTACACCTTC
d_gene: NA; j_gene: TRBJ1-3; v_gene: TRBV19; abundance: NA; len: 16; CDR3aa: CASSIAGVDSGNTIYF; CDR3nt: TGTGCCAGTAGTATAGCGGGGGTCGACTCTGGAAACACCATATATTTT
d_gene: TRBD1; j_gene: TRBJ2-7; v_gene: TRBV30; abundance: NA; len: 23; CDR3aa: CAWSVRRTGGPALFLNRSYEQYF; CDR3nt: TGTGCCTGGAGTGTACGGAGGACAGGGGGTCCAGCACTCTTCCTCAACCGCTCCTACGAGCAGTACTTC
d_gene: TRBD2; j_gene: TRBJ2-3; v_gene: TRBV10-3; abundance: few; len: 19; CDR3aa: CAISEPFSTSAKSTDTQYF; CDR3nt: TGTGCCATCAGTGAGCCTTTTTCGACTAGCGCAAAGAGCACAGATACGCAGTATTTT
d_gene: NA; j_gene: TRBJ2-7; v_gene: TRBV30; abundance: NA; len: 17; CDR3aa: CAWSVAPTAEGYYEQYF; CDR3nt: TGTGCCTGGAGTGTAGCCCCGACAGCCGAAGGGTACTACGAGCAGTACTTC